The 18 T cell receptor beta chains below were found in one sample sequenced in a study of lymphopenia after photon versus proton radiotherapy (dated 2019 in TCRdb). The library relied on the immunoSEQ multiplex PCR assay. TCRdb took over this immuneACCESS table, retaining in-frame rearrangements with V and J assigned. Such tables are incomplete; in checked studies, under half of the missing clones stem from an unresolved V gene, and the remainder is unexplained. This sample has 30,000 to 45,000 clones in its table, and roughly 92% of those were observed once. The top ten hold nearly 15% of the sample. Specimen: peripheral blood, collected from a patient treated with photon-based radiotherapy. The receptors originated from a man aged 55 to 70 with cholangiocarcinoma.

The chain links TRBV5-6 to TRBJ2-7; possible D gene TRBD2, 6 bases. CDR3 length equals 15 residues. Germline-derived CDR1 and CDR2 are SGHDT and YYEEEE. With 3 bases removed from V and 3 bases from J, the gap between germline ends came to 16 bases. CDR3 DNA: TGTGCCAGCAGCTCCCCCTCGGGGGAGTACTACGAGCAGTACTTC. Translation: CASSSPSGEYYEQYF.

This chain connects TRBV11-3 to TRBJ1-4; D call uncertain. Looked up from germline, CDR1 is SGHNT and CDR2 is YENEEA. The V end lost 6 bases, the J end lost 7 bases, and 12 bases lay between the germline ends. This CDR3 contains 13 residues. The CDR3 DNA sequence: TGTGCCAGCAGTACTGCATTCGGTGAAAAACTGTTTTTT. Translated, it gives CASSTAFGEKLFF.

This clone was recorded only once. This chain connects TRBV28 to TRBJ2-4; no reliable D call. Trimming shortened V by 8 bases and J by 0 bases, and 5 bases separated the two germline ends. Germline V gene data show CDR1 as MDHEN and CDR2 as SYDVKM. There are 12 residues in the CDR3. The CDR3 region has the DNA TGTGCCAGCCAGTTAGCCAAAAACATTCAGTACTTC. Translating it yields CASQLAKNIQYF.

The chain uses TRBV5-1 and TRBJ2-7; TRBD2 aligns across 12 bases. Trimming removed 1 base from V and 3 bases from J; junction bases left unmatched: 11. Per germline, CDR1 SGHRS and CDR2 YFSETQ. CDR3 size: 18 residues. CDR3 nucleotide sequence: TGCGCCAGCAGCTTGATTTGGTCGGGGACTAGCGGGTTCTACGAGCAGTACTTC. It specifies CASSLIWSGTSGFYEQYF.

The V call is TRBV28, the J call TRBJ1-6; D gene ambiguous. V dropped 3 bases and J dropped 6 bases, with 15 bases sitting between them. Germline loops: CDR1 MDHEN, CDR2 SYDVKM. The CDR3 has 16 amino acids. This CDR3 is CASSFVGGKFNSPLHF. CDR3 sequence (DNA): TGTGCCAGCAGTTTCGTTGGAGGGAAATTTAATTCACCCCTCCACTTT.

The chain uses TRBV5-1 and TRBJ2-1; D remains unclear. The CDR3 has 11 amino acids. Germline values: CDR1 SGHRS, CDR2 YFSETQ. Trimming stripped 1 base from V and 4 bases from J, with 0 bases between. CDR3 nucleotides: TGCGCCAGCAGCTTGTACAATGAGCAGTTCTTC. This codes for CASSLYNEQFF.

The rearrangement links TRBV9 to TRBJ2-6; maybe TRBD2 (6 bases). Trimming took 0 bases from V and 0 from J, leaving 19 bases between them. Per germline, CDR1 SGDLS and CDR2 YYNGEE. The CDR3 extends over 20 amino acids. The CDR3 DNA is TGTGCCAGCAGCGTAGCGGGGGATGTGGGCTGGAGCTCTGGGGCCAACGTCCTGACTTTC. It is translated as CASSVAGDVGWSSGANVLTF.

The rearrangement links TRBV15 to TRBJ2-7; 8 bases fit TRBD1. Germline assignment: CDR1 LNHNV and CDR2 YYDKDF (reference sequence). This CDR3 comprises 14 residues. Trimming took 6 bases from V and 3 from J; bases not matched to a gene: 7. The CDR3 region is CATSDQTGDYEQYF. CDR3 DNA sequence: TGTGCCACCAGTGACCAGACAGGGGACTACGAGCAGTACTTC.

The chain links TRBV6-5 to TRBJ1-5; D is undetermined. CDR1 is MNHEY, CDR2 SVGAGI, per germline. The V end lost 2 bases, the J end lost 0 bases, and 8 bases lay between the germline ends. The length of the CDR3 is 15 residues. Here the CDR3 reads CASSYGPNSNQPQHF. The CDR3 nucleotides are TGTGCCAGCAGTTACGGTCCTAATAGCAATCAGCCCCAGCATTTT.

This chain connects TRBV28 to TRBJ2-7, with 12 bases identical to TRBD2. CDR1 is MDHEN and CDR2 is SYDVKM in the germline V gene. CDR3 length: 16 residues. Trimming cost V 5 bases and J 3 bases; bases outside gene matches: 8. DNA for the CDR3: TGTGCCAGCAGTCCGTCGACTAGCGGGAGAGTCTACGAGCAGTACTTC. Its translation is CASSPSTSGRVYEQYF.

This chain joins TRBV18 and TRBJ2-1, with 9 bases identical to TRBD2. Trimming removed 1 base from V and 6 bases from J; junction bases left unmatched: 4. CDR3 size: 15 residues. The germline CDR1 and CDR2 sequences are KGHSH and LQKENI. The CDR3 DNA reads as TGTGCCAGCTCACCACTGCGGGAGGGCGGCAATGAGCAGTTCTTC. Protein sequence: CASSPLREGGNEQFF.

This clone was detected a few times. This sequence joins TRBV5-1 and TRBJ1-5; possible D gene TRBD1, 6 bases. The CDR3 length is 14 residues. Between the trimmed V and J ends, which lost 0 bases and 4 bases, there was a span of 8 bases. Germline V gene sequence: CDR1 SGHRS, CDR2 YFSETQ. This CDR3 is CASSLDGQNQPQHF. The CDR3 DNA reads TGCGCCAGCAGCTTGGATGGACAGAATCAGCCCCAGCATTTT.

The chain carries TRBV6-6 and TRBJ2-3; TRBD2 matches at 7 bases. The ends lost 10 bases at V and 2 bases at J; junction bases unmatched: 15. CDR3 size: 16 residues. Germline lookup yields CDR1 MNHNY and CDR2 SVGAGI (reference sequence). The CDR3 sequence: CATLGYTGGPTDTQYF. Here the CDR3 DNA reads TGTGCCACCCTGGGATATACGGGAGGCCCCACAGATACGCAGTATTTT.

The chain links TRBV7-2 to TRBJ2-5; D gene ambiguous. Germline lookup yields CDR1 SGHTA and CDR2 FQGNSA. The CDR3 has 12 residues. V shed 7 bases and J shed 4 bases, with 10 bases lying between them. The CDR3 sequence is CASKNGTETQYF. In nucleotides, the CDR3 is TGTGCCAGCAAGAACGGAACAGAGACCCAGTACTTC.

A single count supports this clone. The chain recombines TRBV7-8 with TRBJ1-1; TRBD1 matches 7 bases. The ends lost 5 bases at V and 3 bases at J; junction bases unmatched: 12. In germline, CDR1 is SGHVS, CDR2 FQNEAQ. The length of the CDR3 is 16 residues. In nucleotides, the CDR3 is TGTGCCAGCAGCGCTCCTGGGAGGGGGCCCGACACTGAAGCTTTCTTT. This translates into CASSAPGRGPDTEAFF.

CDR3 DNA: TGTGCCAGCAGCCCGGGACTTCGCCTAGGCACAGATACGCAGTATTTT. Translating gives CASSPGLRLGTDTQYF. The chain links TRBV7-3 to TRBJ2-3; TRBD2 might be the D (6 bases). There are 16 residues in the CDR3. Trimming removed 5 bases at V and 1 base at J, with 16 bases between. From germline, CDR1 is SGHTA and CDR2 FQGTGA.

The gene calls are TRBV19 and TRBJ1-5; D is unresolved. Germline V lookup: CDR1 LNHDA, CDR2 SQIVND (reference sequence). The CDR3 totals 15 residues. V lost 4 bases and J lost 0, with 10 bases in between. DNA for the CDR3: TGTGCCAGTAGTAGCCAGGCCATTAGCAATCAGCCCCAGCATTTT. Amino acids: CASSSQAISNQPQHF.

The CDR3 nucleotides are TGTGCCAGTAGTGCAATCCCGGGACAGATGAACACTGAAGCTTTCTTT. Protein product: CASSAIPGQMNTEAFF. J is TRBJ1-1 and V is TRBV19; 7 nucleotides align to TRBD1. The germline V gene has CDR1 LNHDA and CDR2 SQIVND (reference sequence). This CDR3 region has 16 residues. The V segment lost 5 bases and the J segment 0 bases; nucleotides outside the gene matches: 9.